This TCR beta chain emerged from a study of graft-versus-host responses after intestinal transplantation. Study-level information: As for transplant type, recipients had multivisceral, liver-intestinal, or isolated intestinal grafts.

The CDR3 has 13 amino acids. Germline CDR1 and CDR2: MNHEY and SVGAGI. V lost 5 bases and J 5 bases, leaving 12 bases between the germline ends. With respect to this clone: Its target is not known.

The table came from immunoSEQ multiplex PCR; TCRdb's copy has only in-frame clones and leaves some out. In the table there are fewer than 110,000 clones, over 85% of which are singletons. Findings of the study overall: Across patients carrying graft-donor T cell macrochimerism, allografts held high graft-versus-host to host-versus-graft clonal ratios. Ileal or blood samples showed some GvH clones first, and such clones were also found in recipient marrow.

The receptor was isolated from a human donor who received an intestinal transplant. The sequencing here drew on unstimulated CD8+ T cells sorted from spleen or lymph node cells, taken before intestinal transplant. The V call is TRBV6-5, the J call TRBJ1-1; D not resolved. CDR3 sequence reads: CASSLSMGTEAFF. The CDR3 DNA reads as TGTGCCAGCAGTCTGTCGATGGGGACTGAAGCTTTCTTT.